These 25 T cell receptor beta chains were all obtained from the same sample, sequenced in a study of blood T cell repertoires in COVID-19 (TCRdb year 2020). To prepare the library, the immunoSEQ multiplex PCR assay was applied. Here the immuneACCESS table is served through TCRdb, limited to in-frame sequences with V and J called. Missing clones are a known gap in these copies; in checked studies unresolved V genes cover under half, and the rest lacks a known reason. This sample is represented by roughly 38,000 clones; approximately 78% of them were singletons. Clones ranked in the top ten supply 10% of the sample. The sample consisted of peripheral blood. The receptors here all came from a man in his fifties or sixties in a cohort sampled during active COVID-19.

CDR3 DNA: TGTGCCAGCAGCTTAGGCCGACTAGACAACGCCAAAAACATTCAGTACTTC. Translated: CASSLGRLDNAKNIQYF. The chain employs TRBV11-2 and TRBJ2-4; a weak D match, TRBD2 (6 bases). Trimming took off 1 base at V and 1 base at J, with 14 bases between the two ends. Germline CDR1 SGHAT, CDR2 FQNNGV. This CDR3 comprises 17 residues. The full variable domain, its missing parts supplied by reference TRBV11-2 and TRBJ2-4, is EAGVAQSPRYKIIEKRQSVAFWCNPISGHATLYWYQQILGQGPKLLIQFQNNGVVDDSQLPKDRFSAERLKGVDSTLKIQPAKLEDSAVYLCASSLGRLDNAKNIQYFGAGTRLSVL.

This chain joins TRBV7-6 and TRBJ2-5; D is perhaps TRBD2 (6 bases). Between the trimmed V and J ends, which lost 8 bases and 5 bases, there was a span of 18 bases. The CDR3 sequence is 14 residues long. Germline V gene sequence: CDR1 SGHVS, CDR2 FNYEAQ. Here the CDR3 DNA reads TGTGCCAGCTTACCCGGGACTCCCTGGGAGACCCAGTACTTC. It is translated as CASLPGTPWETQYF.

A few counts support this clone. The J gene is TRBJ2-6, the V gene TRBV4-3, with a weak D call TRBD1 (6 bases). The germline V gene has CDR1 LGHNA and CDR2 YSLEER. V was pared by 1 base and J by 0 bases, with 13 bases between. The CDR3 extends over 18 amino acids. CDR3 nucleotide sequence: TGCGCCAGCAGCCAAGGGGCACAGGGCTACTCTGGGGCCAACGTCCTGACTTTC. This translates into CASSQGAQGYSGANVLTF.

The genes are TRBV6-5 and TRBJ2-3; the D is unclear. The germline gives CDR1 MNHEY, CDR2 SVGAGI. The V end was cut by 8 bases, the J end by 8 bases, with 14 bases between. The CDR3 is made up of 12 amino acids. This CDR3 is CASRSFDGTQYF. The CDR3 DNA is TGTGCCAGCCGGAGTTTCGACGGTACGCAGTATTTT.

The rearrangement joins TRBV5-1 to TRBJ2-7; 11 bases agree with TRBD2. The junction had 6 bases not matched to a gene; V was cut back by 1 base and J by 6 bases. Germline V gives CDR1 SGHRS, CDR2 YFSETQ. CDR3 length: 15 residues. The CDR3 reads CASSLLAGGSGEQYF. CDR3 nucleotide sequence: TGCGCCAGCAGCTTGTTAGCGGGAGGGTCGGGCGAGCAGTACTTC.

The V call is TRBV3-1 (or the pseudogene TRBV3-2), the J call TRBJ2-2; no reliable D call. The CDR3 spans 16 residues. With 2 bases removed from V and 6 bases from J, the gap between germline ends came to 16 bases. CDR1 is LGHDT and CDR2 is YNNKEL in the germline V gene (reference sequence). Here the CDR3 reads CASSQMITLRSGELFF. CDR3 DNA sequence: TGTGCCAGCAGCCAAATGATCACCCTTCGGTCCGGGGAGCTGTTTTTT.

This clone has just one count. The chain links TRBV5-5 to TRBJ1-2; the match to TRBD1 covers 7 bases. CDR1 and CDR2 (germline): SGHKS, YYEKEE (reference sequence). This CDR3 region has 13 residues. V lost 4 bases and J lost 4; bases outside the gene matches: 4. CDR3 residues: CASSPGTVYGYTF. DNA of the CDR3: TGTGCCAGCAGCCCTGGGACAGTCTATGGCTACACCTTC.

This chain links TRBV9 with TRBJ2-3; TRBD2 might be the D (6 bases). The germline V and J ends were trimmed by 2 bases and 6 bases, with 16 bases remaining between them. This CDR3 is 15 amino acids long. Germline lookup yields CDR1 SGDLS and CDR2 YYNGEE. In DNA form, the CDR3 reads TGTGCCAGCAGCGTCGACGGAGGGACTCCCGATACGCAGTATTTT. It specifies CASSVDGGTPDTQYF.

The chain carries TRBV10-2 and TRBJ2-2; the D is unclear. Per germline, CDR1 WSHSY and CDR2 SAAADI. Trimming removed 8 bases at V and 1 base at J, with 11 bases between. This CDR3 spans 14 amino acids. The CDR3 is CASGPSGNTGELFF. CDR3 DNA: TGCGCCAGCGGTCCTTCGGGGAACACCGGGGAGCTGTTTTTT.

This chain connects TRBV11-3 to TRBJ2-1, with 10 bases fitting TRBD2. The CDR3 covers 14 residues. V lost 2 bases and J lost 10; bases outside the gene matches: 5. The germline CDR1 and CDR2 sequences are SGHNT and YENEEA. The CDR3 DNA is TGTGCCAGCAGCTTATCGCTAGCGGGAGAGGAGCAGTTCTTC. This encodes CASSLSLAGEEQFF.

V and J are TRBV20-1 and TRBJ1-1, with TRBD1 as a possible D gene (5 bases). The CDR3 consists of 12 residues. V was trimmed by 3 bases and J by 5 bases, leaving 10 bases between them. Germline loops: CDR1 DFQATT, CDR2 SNEGSKA (reference sequence). The CDR3 DNA reads as TGCAGTGCTAGTGGCAGGGAAACTGAAGCTTTCTTT. It yields the protein CSASGRETEAFF.

The chain is built from TRBV10-3 and TRBJ2-7, with 12 positions matching TRBD2. The CDR3 runs 12 residues. Per germline, CDR1 ENHRY and CDR2 SYGVKD. V lost 2 bases, J lost 13 bases, and 3 bases stayed unmatched. CDR3 in amino acids: CAISEAGLAGYF. The CDR3, as DNA: TGTGCCATCAGTGAGGCGGGACTAGCGGGCTACTTC.

The genes are TRBV6-2 or TRBV6-3 and TRBJ2-3, with TRBD1 as a possible D gene (6 bases). CDR1 is MNHEY and CDR2 is SVGEGT in the germline V gene. The CDR3 consists of 16 residues. The V end lost 6 bases, the J end lost 0 bases, and 16 bases lay between the germline ends. CDR3 region: CASSPGQLTSTDTQYF. CDR3 coding DNA: TGTGCCAGCAGCCCTGGACAGTTAACTAGCACAGATACGCAGTATTTT.

V is TRBV19 and J is TRBJ2-5; perhaps TRBD1 as D (6 bases). CDR1 and CDR2 from the germline V gene are LNHDA and SQIVND (reference sequence). The V end lost 9 bases, the J end lost 4 bases, and 21 bases lay between the germline ends. This CDR3 comprises 15 residues. This CDR3 is CASSDLGGNRETQYF. In DNA, the CDR3 is TGTGCCAGCAGCGACCTAGGGGGTAATAGAGAGACCCAGTACTTC.

V is TRBV24-1 and J is TRBJ2-6; TRBD2 might be the D (5 bases). The CDR3 is 16 residues long. Germline lookup yields CDR1 KGHDR and CDR2 SFDVKD. Trimming removed 5 bases at V and 0 bases at J, with 10 bases between. For the CDR3, the DNA is TGTGCCACCAGTGGTCGCGGACTCTCTGGGGCCAACGTCCTGACTTTC. It codes for CATSGRGLSGANVLTF.

J is TRBJ2-3 and V is TRBV4-2; D call uncertain. The CDR3 runs to 17 residues. CDR1 and CDR2 from the germline V gene are LGHNA and YNFKEQ. With 5 bases removed from V and 0 bases from J, the gap between germline ends came to 18 bases. Written as DNA, the CDR3 is TGTGCCAGCAGCTCCCCGCCTGTAACGGTTAGCACAGATACGCAGTATTTT. It is translated as CASSSPPVTVSTDTQYF.

The rearrangement joins TRBV28 to TRBJ2-1, with D perhaps TRBD2 (6 bases). Germline V CDR1 and CDR2: MDHEN, SYDVKM. Trimming removed 2 bases at V and 3 bases at J, with 11 bases between. The CDR3 runs 15 residues. In DNA, the CDR3 is TGTGCCAGCAGTTTACAAAGCGGGCTCTACAATGAGCAGTTCTTC. Translating it yields CASSLQSGLYNEQFF. Combining the CDR3 with reference TRBV28 and TRBJ2-1 gives the whole variable domain DVKVTQSSRYLVKRTGEKVFLECVQDMDHENMFWYRQDPGLGLRLIYFSYDVKMKEKGDIPEGYSVSREKKERFSLILESASTNQTSMYLCASSLQSGLYNEQFFGPGTRLTVL.

V usage is TRBV4-1 and J usage is TRBJ1-2; D might be TRBD1 (6 bases). Trimming stripped 0 bases from V and 4 bases from J, with 18 bases between. CDR1 is MGHRA, CDR2 YSYEKL, per germline. This CDR3 comprises 17 residues. This CDR3 reads CASSQDTERGGAYGYTF. CDR3 in DNA: TGCGCCAGCAGCCAAGATACCGAACGGGGGGGGGCCTATGGCTACACCTTC.

The V and J genes are TRBV19 and TRBJ2-2; 9 positions agree with TRBD2. CDR1 LNHDA and CDR2 SQIVND come from the germline V gene (reference sequence). There are 16 residues in the CDR3. The V gene end was trimmed by 6 bases and the J gene end by 3 bases; junction bases not matched to a gene: 8. The CDR3, as DNA: TGTGCCAGTAGGCAGTTAGCGGGAGTTGACACCGGGGAGCTGTTTTTT. This gives the protein CASRQLAGVDTGELFF.

The chain carries TRBV19 and TRBJ1-2, with D perhaps TRBD1 (5 bases). CDR1 is LNHDA and CDR2 is SQIVND in the germline V gene (reference sequence). V dropped 7 bases and J dropped 3 bases, with 24 bases sitting between them. This CDR3 has 17 residues. DNA for the CDR3: TGTGCCAGTACCCCCCTCGCCGGACACCAAAGCCACTATGGCTACACCTTC. Its protein product is CASTPLAGHQSHYGYTF.

This chain links TRBV5-6 with TRBJ2-1; tentative D call: TRBD2 (5 bases). V was pared by 1 base and J by 6 bases, with 14 bases between. This CDR3 is built from 15 residues. Germline values: CDR1 SGHDT, CDR2 YYEEEE. The CDR3 DNA follows: TGTGCCAGCAGCTTGCCCGGGAATATGGGCAATGAGCAGTTCTTC. Translating gives CASSLPGNMGNEQFF.

The chain combines TRBV10-3 with TRBJ2-1, with a tentative D call TRBD2 (5 bases). Trimming cost V 3 bases and J 11 bases, with 11 bases left between them. Germline CDR1 and CDR2: ENHRY and SYGVKD. This CDR3 is built from 12 residues. CDR3 nucleotide sequence: TGTGCCATCAGTGACGGCGAGACTAAGCAGTTCTTC. Its translation is CAISDGETKQFF.

The chain links TRBV5-1 to TRBJ2-3; perhaps TRBD1 as D (5 bases). Deletions cut 4 bases from V and 0 bases from J, with 18 bases between. The CDR3 is made up of 17 amino acids. Germline CDR1 reads SGHRS; CDR2 reads YFSETQ. In DNA form, the CDR3 reads TGCGCCAGCAGCCCCAAAGCCAGGACACCCAGCACAGATACGCAGTATTTT. It encodes CASSPKARTPSTDTQYF.

This rearrangement joins TRBV25-1 to TRBJ2-7; TRBD2 agrees at 9 bases. Germline assignment: CDR1 MGHDK and CDR2 SYGVNS. Trimming at V came to 2 bases and at J to 2 bases, leaving 7 bases not matched to a gene. The CDR3 runs to 16 residues. The CDR3 protein is CASSEGASGRTYEQYF. The CDR3 nucleotides are TGTGCCAGCAGTGAAGGGGCCAGCGGGAGGACCTACGAGCAGTACTTC.

This chain uses TRBV11-1 with TRBJ2-5, with D tentatively TRBD2 (6 bases). Germline CDR1 is SGHAT and CDR2 is FQDESV (reference sequence). The V gene lost 3 bases and the J gene lost 4 bases, with 9 bases spanning the gap. There are 13 residues in the CDR3. The CDR3 loop is CASSFSGGETQYF. The CDR3 bases are TGTGCCAGCAGCTTTTCCGGGGGAGAGACCCAGTACTTC. The full variable domain, in which reference TRBV11-1 and TRBJ2-5 provide the parts outside the CDR3, is EAEVAQSPRYKITEKSQAVAFWCDPISGHATLYWYRQILGQGPELLVQFQDESVVDDSQLPKDRFSAERLKGVDSTLKIQPAELGDSAMYLCASSFSGGETQYFGPGTRLLVL.